The sequence of this T cell receptor (beta chain) was determined in a study of shared clonotypes between healthy human individuals. CD45RO-negative cells were positively selected for CCR7, leaving out terminally differentiated effector memory CD45RA+ cells. The trim removed 0 bases at V and 4 bases at J, leaving 9 bases unmatched. The germline CDR1 and CDR2 sequences are MNHEY and SMNVEV (reference sequence). The CDR3 is 17 residues long. Sequencing was performed with immunoSEQ multiplex PCR; in TCRdb, only in-frame clones are kept and a portion is missing. The sample shows some 2 million clones, approximately 94% of them seen only once.

This chain links TRBV27 with TRBJ2-3; 8 nucleotides line up with TRBD1. The sequence was obtained from a man aged 18 to 30 in good health. The sequencing sample was made of naive CD8+ T cells sorted from blood. This CDR3 is CASSLSATGGASDTQYF. DNA of the CDR3: TGTGCCAGCAGTTTATCGGCCACAGGGGGTGCATCAGATACGCAGTATTTT.